The 8 T cell receptor beta chains reported below all come from one sample, sequenced in a study of tissue T cells after allogeneic stem cell transplantation. Clones were sequenced by immunoSEQ multiplex PCR, and TCRdb holds only the in-frame ones, with some missing. Of 9,500 to 10,000 clones detected, 65% to 70% appear once; the ten largest clones hold 20% to 30%. The sample consisted of tissue from the stomach, taken at autopsy. These receptors were collected from a male donor aged 60 or older with lung cancer.

This chain connects TRBV20-1 to TRBJ1-2; no firm D call. Germline assignment: CDR1 DFQATT and CDR2 SNEGSKA (reference sequence). This CDR3 spans 11 amino acids. V lost 0 bases and J lost 6, with 5 bases in between. The chain's CDR3 is CSARDLDGYTF. CDR3 nucleotide sequence: TGCAGTGCTAGAGATCTGGATGGCTACACCTTC.

Here the CDR3 DNA reads TGCGCCAGCAGACGTGGGACTAGCGGGGGCCACGAGCAGTACTTC. Translated: CASRRGTSGGHEQYF. The chain combines TRBV5-1 with TRBJ2-7, with TRBD2 matching over 14 bases. This CDR3 has 15 amino acids. Germline V gene data show CDR1 as SGHRS and CDR2 as YFSETQ. Unmatched junction bases numbered 6, after V lost 5 bases and J lost 5 bases. Full variable domain (missing parts from reference TRBV5-1 and TRBJ2-7): KAGVTQTPRYLIKTRGQQVTLSCSPISGHRSVSWYQQTPGQGLQFLFEYFSETQRNKGNFPGRFSGRQFSNSRSEMNVSTLELGDSALYLCASRRGTSGGHEQYFGPGTRLTVT.

Within the sample, this clone is medium-sized. V usage is TRBV19 and J usage is TRBJ1-1; D is undetermined. Germline assignment: CDR1 LNHDA and CDR2 SQIVND (reference sequence). Deletions cut 2 bases from V and 2 bases from J, with 9 bases between. The length of the CDR3 is 14 residues. Here the CDR3 DNA reads TGTGCCAGTAGTATACGAGGGTTAAACACTGAAGCTTTCTTT. Translated, it gives CASSIRGLNTEAFF.

This sequence joins TRBV6-1 and TRBJ2-2; D is tentatively TRBD1 or TRBD2 (6 bases each). Germline lookup yields CDR1 MNHNS and CDR2 SASEGT. The CDR3 is 15 residues long. The V end was cut by 0 bases, the J end by 7 bases, with 12 bases between. The CDR3 DNA follows: TGTGCCAGCAGTGAAGCGGGGGGCCGGAACGGGGAGCTGTTTTTT. It codes for CASSEAGGRNGELFF.

The CDR3 nucleotides read TGTGCCACCGGGTCGGGGGCTGGAAACACCATATATTTT. This gives the protein CATGSGAGNTIYF. The chain combines TRBV12-3 or TRBV12-4 with TRBJ1-3, with D maybe TRBD1 (5 bases). The CDR3 spans 13 residues. V shed 10 bases and J shed 2 bases, with 12 bases lying between them.

The rearrangement uses TRBV6-6 and TRBJ2-4; 7 positions match TRBD2. J gave up 0 bases and V 5 bases, and 4 bases lay outside the gene matches. This CDR3 region has 15 residues. Germline CDR1 MNHNY, CDR2 SVGAGI (reference sequence). DNA for the CDR3: TGTGCCAGCAGTCCGGGGGGACTAGCCAAAAACATTCAGTACTTC. It is translated as CASSPGGLAKNIQYF.

This clone was counted only a few times. This chain connects TRBV4-2 to TRBJ2-7; D uncertain. This CDR3 has 13 amino acids. Per germline, CDR1 LGHNA and CDR2 YNFKEQ. V was cut by 2 bases and J by 2 bases, with 7 bases left in between. The CDR3 bases are TGTGCCAGCAGCCAACTCCTTCCCTACGAGCAGTACTTC. Residues: CASSQLLPYEQYF.

The rearrangement links TRBV19 to TRBJ1-2, with D possibly being TRBD1 (5 bases). V was shortened by 6 bases and J by 2 bases, with 16 bases between the two germline ends. From germline, CDR1 is LNHDA and CDR2 SQIVND (reference sequence). The CDR3 runs to 15 residues. The CDR3 nucleotides read TGTGCCAGTAGCCCCCAAGGGGAAGGGAACTATGGCTACACCTTC. This gives the protein CASSPQGEGNYGYTF.